This T cell receptor beta chain derives from a study of shared clonotypes between healthy human individuals. The study, taken as a whole, reports: Between a handful of donors, naive CD4 clonotypes were shared at a level of around 5.2%. Only blood samples were collected, and tissue repertoires likely differ.

In germline, CDR1 is KGHSH, CDR2 LQKENI. The V segment lost 3 bases and the J segment 5 bases; nucleotides outside the gene matches: 9. The CDR3 runs 16 residues. With regard to this clone: Its antigen remains unidentified. The same CDR3 also results from other DNA sequences found in this sample.

TCRdb keeps only in-frame clones here, not all; method: immunoSEQ multiplex PCR. The data hold 2 million to 2.5 million clones, with about nine tenths observed a single time. All donors were Caucasian adults living in Nashville, Tennessee. The chain has TRBV18 and TRBJ2-7, with TRBD2 matching 11 bases. The receptor was isolated from a young man in good health. Some clones in this sample may be carry-over from other donors' samples. The sample taken for sequencing was naive CD4+ T cells from PBMCs. Subset described: CD45RA+ positively selected. For the CDR3, the DNA is TGTGCCAGCTCACCGTTACTAGCGGGAGTTAGCCACGAGCAGTACTTC. It translates to CASSPLLAGVSHEQYF.